Listed here are 19 T cell receptor beta chains from one sample, sequenced in a study of beta chain features in type 1 diabetes. Since all of the isolated RNA was reverse transcribed, expressed TCRB transcripts were what got sequenced. TCRdb's copy holds only in-frame clones and misses some; the assay was immunoSEQ multiplex PCR. Of under 400,000 clones listed, 14% are singletons. Sequencing input: central memory CD4+ T cells from blood. The source of these receptors is a man aged 25-45 years in good health.

This clone was counted between two and nine times. This chain joins TRBV2 and TRBJ2-7; D unresolved. This CDR3 comprises 12 residues. CDR1 is SNHLY, CDR2 FYNNEI, per germline. V was clipped by 7 bases and J by 1 base, with 8 bases between them. CDR3 in amino acids: CASKQNSYEQYF. DNA for the CDR3: TGTGCCAGCAAACAGAATTCCTACGAGCAGTACTTC.

This clone was found a few times. This rearrangement joins TRBV4-3 to TRBJ2-3; the match to TRBD2 covers 8 bases. J gave up 6 bases and V 1 base, and 9 bases lay outside the gene matches. Germline V gene sequence: CDR1 LGHNA, CDR2 YSLEER. This CDR3 is 16 amino acids long. CDR3 residues: CASSQGSGGPFDTQYF. The CDR3 region has the DNA TGCGCCAGCAGCCAAGGGTCGGGAGGGCCCTTTGATACGCAGTATTTT.

The chain has TRBV7-2 and TRBJ2-1; TRBD2 matches at 8 bases. This CDR3 region has 15 residues. Germline V CDR1 and CDR2: SGHTA, FQGNSA. The trim removed 1 base at V and 9 bases at J, leaving 8 bases unmatched. CDR3 residues: CASSLGSGGPGEQFF. CDR3 sequence (DNA): TGTGCCAGCAGCTTAGGATCGGGAGGGCCGGGTGAGCAGTTCTTC.

The chain combines TRBV6-1 with TRBJ2-7, with D perhaps TRBD1 or TRBD2 (6 bases each). Trimming left V 2 bases short and J 0 bases short, with 17 bases between. The CDR3 sequence is 17 residues long. CDR1 and CDR2 (germline): MNHNS, SASEGT. CDR3 region: CASSEKGGLYRSYEQYV. The CDR3 nucleotides are TGTGCCAGCAGTGAAAAAGGGGGGTTATATCGCTCCTACGAGCAGTACGTC.

V gene TRBV6-5 combines with J gene TRBJ2-3; D unclear. The CDR3 consists of 12 residues. V lost 6 bases and J lost 4, with 8 bases in between. Germline V lookup: CDR1 MNHEY, CDR2 SVGAGI. The CDR3 protein is CASSSASDTQYF. DNA of the CDR3: TGTGCCAGCAGCTCCGCGTCAGATACGCAGTATTTT.

V gene TRBV14 combines with J gene TRBJ2-3; D unresolved. Germline-derived CDR1 and CDR2 are SGHDN and FVKESK. This CDR3 has 11 amino acids. V was shortened by 6 bases and J by 4 bases, with 5 bases between the two germline ends. This CDR3 reads CASRVADTQYF. CDR3 nucleotide sequence: TGTGCCAGCAGGGTGGCAGATACGCAGTATTTT.

J is TRBJ2-1 and V is TRBV5-1, with a possible D match to TRBD1 (6 bases). The CDR3 totals 12 residues. Germline loops: CDR1 SGHRS, CDR2 YFSETQ. V was shortened by 4 bases and J by 7 bases, with 9 bases between the two germline ends. CDR3 residues: CASSVQGNEQFF. The CDR3 DNA reads as TGCGCCAGCAGCGTACAGGGTAATGAGCAGTTCTTC. The full variable domain, with the rest looked up from reference TRBV5-1 and TRBJ2-1, is KAGVTQTPRYLIKTRGQQVTLSCSPISGHRSVSWYQQTPGQGLQFLFEYFSETQRNKGNFPGRFSGRQFSNSRSEMNVSTLELGDSALYLCASSVQGNEQFFGPGTRLTVL.

V usage is TRBV6-6 and J usage is TRBJ2-7; 11 bases align to TRBD2. CDR3 length equals 14 residues. V gave up 5 bases and J gave up 6 bases; unmatched junction bases: 6. Germline V gene data show CDR1 as MNHNY and CDR2 as SVGAGI (reference sequence). CDR3 bases: TGTGCCAGCAGTCAAATAGCGGGGGGGCCCGAGCAGTACTTC. Encoded protein: CASSQIAGGPEQYF.

The chain joins TRBV5-1 to TRBJ2-3; maybe TRBD1 (6 bases). Per germline, CDR1 SGHRS and CDR2 YFSETQ. The CDR3 spans 14 residues. V gave up 4 bases and J gave up 2 bases, with 11 bases separating them. CDR3 coding DNA: TGCGCCAGCAGCCGGACAGCGATCACAGATACGCAGTATTTT. Amino acids: CASSRTAITDTQYF.

As for this clone: Other DNA sequences of this sample code for an identical CDR3. The chain is built from TRBV2 and TRBJ1-1; D gene ambiguous. The CDR3 extends over 13 amino acids. CDR1 is SNHLY and CDR2 is FYNNEI in the germline V gene. V was clipped by 6 bases and J by 1 base, with 9 bases between them. Written as DNA, the CDR3 is TGTGCCAGCAGCGCAGACGGGAACACTGAAGCTTTCTTT. Its translation is CASSADGNTEAFF.

This clone was recorded a few times. In DNA, the CDR3 is TGTGCCAGCAAAAAACTACAGGGGTCGACTGAAGCTTTCTTT. This sequence encodes CASKKLQGSTEAFF. The V call is TRBV6-5, the J call TRBJ1-1; TRBD1 aligns across 7 bases. The V gene's germline CDR1 is MNHEY and CDR2 SVGAGI. CDR3 size: 14 residues. The V gene end was trimmed by 7 bases and the J gene end by 5 bases; junction bases not matched to a gene: 10.

This clone has a count of ten or more. The chain recombines TRBV5-1 with TRBJ2-1, with D perhaps assigned TRBD1 or TRBD2 (5 bases each). CDR3 length: 14 amino acids. V was pared by 5 bases and J by 6 bases, with 15 bases between. Per the germline V gene, CDR1 is SGHRS and CDR2 is YFSETQ. The CDR3 here is CASRLQGPTNEQFF. CDR3 nucleotides: TGCGCCAGCAGACTTCAGGGACCTACCAATGAGCAGTTCTTC.

This chain connects TRBV11-3 to TRBJ1-1; tentatively, D is TRBD1 (5 bases). Germline CDR1 reads SGHNT; CDR2 reads YENEEA. This CDR3 comprises 13 residues. With 1 base removed from V and 6 bases from J, the gap between germline ends came to 9 bases. CDR3 bases: TGTGCCAGCAGCTTAGGGGGGGTCTCTGAAGCTTTCTTT. The encoded protein is CASSLGGVSEAFF.

This clone was counted only a few times. V and J are TRBV5-4 and TRBJ2-3; D possibly corresponds to TRBD1 (6 bases). Germline-derived CDR1 and CDR2 are SGHNT and YYREEE (reference sequence). V was shortened by 2 bases and J by 6 bases, with 16 bases between the two germline ends. The CDR3 runs 15 residues. This CDR3 reads CASSLATGPTDTQYF. The CDR3 DNA reads TGTGCCAGCAGCTTAGCGACAGGCCCGACCGATACGCAGTATTTT.

The rearrangement joins TRBV29-1 to TRBJ2-7, with TRBD1 matching 9 bases. The length of the CDR3 is 12 residues. V gave up 6 bases and J gave up 4 bases; unmatched junction bases: 4. Germline assignment: CDR1 SQVTM and CDR2 ANQGSEA. Written as DNA, the CDR3 is TGCAGCGTAAACAGGGGGCGGTACGAGCAGTACTTC. It translates to CSVNRGRYEQYF.

This clone was found a few times. This chain uses TRBV19 with TRBJ1-3; 7 bases map to TRBD1. Germline V gives CDR1 LNHDA, CDR2 SQIVND (reference sequence). The CDR3 loop spans 13 amino acids. V lost 9 bases and J lost 2; bases outside the gene matches: 4. CDR3 sequence (DNA): TGTGCCAGCAGGGGGGGAGCTGGAAACACCATATATTTT. Translating gives CASRGGAGNTIYF.

This clone was seen a few times. This chain uses TRBV11-2 with TRBJ2-1; no clear D. The CDR3 is 12 residues long. V lost 4 bases and J 9 bases, leaving 10 bases between the germline ends. In germline, CDR1 is SGHAT, CDR2 FQNNGV. CDR3 nucleotide sequence: TGTGCCAGCAGCTCACAACGGACTGAGCAGTTCTTC. Its protein is CASSSQRTEQFF. Variable domain in full (rest from reference TRBV11-2 and TRBJ2-1): EAGVAQSPRYKIIEKRQSVAFWCNPISGHATLYWYQQILGQGPKLLIQFQNNGVVDDSQLPKDRFSAERLKGVDSTLKIQPAKLEDSAVYLCASSSQRTEQFFGPGTRLTVL.

This clone was found a few times. The chain couples TRBV7-9 to TRBJ2-2; no clear D gene. The germline V gene has CDR1 SEHNR and CDR2 FQNEAQ (reference sequence). Deletions cut 5 bases from V and 3 bases from J, with 10 bases between. The CDR3 has 14 residues. The CDR3 sequence is CASSPSGYTGELFF. For the CDR3, the DNA is TGTGCCAGCAGCCCCTCCGGGTACACCGGGGAGCTGTTTTTT.

The chain links TRBV28 to TRBJ2-7; 7 bases fit TRBD1. The CDR3 contains 13 residues. Germline V gene lookup returns CDR1 MDHEN and CDR2 SYDVKM. The V and J ends lost 8 bases and 3 bases, in that order; junction bases with no gene match: 7. DNA for the CDR3: TGTGCCAGCCAGGGACAGAGATACTACGAGCAGTACTTC. It codes for CASQGQRYYEQYF.